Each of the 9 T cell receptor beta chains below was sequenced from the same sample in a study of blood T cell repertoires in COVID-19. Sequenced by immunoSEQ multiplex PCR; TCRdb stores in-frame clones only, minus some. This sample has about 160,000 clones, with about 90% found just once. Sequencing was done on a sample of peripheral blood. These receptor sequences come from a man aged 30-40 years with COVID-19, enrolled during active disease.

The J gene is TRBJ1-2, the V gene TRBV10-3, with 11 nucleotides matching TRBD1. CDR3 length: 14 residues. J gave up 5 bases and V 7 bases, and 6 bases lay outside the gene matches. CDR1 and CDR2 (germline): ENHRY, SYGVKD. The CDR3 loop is CAITPGQGVYGYTF. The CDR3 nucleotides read TGTGCCATCACCCCGGGACAGGGGGTTTATGGCTACACCTTC.

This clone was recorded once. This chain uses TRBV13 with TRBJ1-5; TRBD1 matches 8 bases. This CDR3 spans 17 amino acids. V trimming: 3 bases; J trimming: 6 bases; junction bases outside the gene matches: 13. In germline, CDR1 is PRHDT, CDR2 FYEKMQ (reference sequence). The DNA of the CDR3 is TGTGCCAGCAGCTTCGGTGCAGGGGGCTTACGAGGTCAGCCCCAGCATTTT. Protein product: CASSFGAGGLRGQPQHF.

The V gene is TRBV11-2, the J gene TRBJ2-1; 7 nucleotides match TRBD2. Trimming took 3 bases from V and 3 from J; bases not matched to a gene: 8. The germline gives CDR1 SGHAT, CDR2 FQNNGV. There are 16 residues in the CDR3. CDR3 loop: CASSLGGSRFYNEQFF. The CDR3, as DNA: TGTGCCAGCAGCTTGGGCGGGAGCCGGTTCTACAATGAGCAGTTCTTC.

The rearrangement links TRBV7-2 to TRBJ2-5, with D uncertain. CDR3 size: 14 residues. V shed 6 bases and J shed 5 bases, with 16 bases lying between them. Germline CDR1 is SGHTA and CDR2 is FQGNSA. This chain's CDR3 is CASSRSPPGETQYF. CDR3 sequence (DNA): TGTGCCAGCAGTCGCAGCCCCCCCGGGGAGACCCAGTACTTC.

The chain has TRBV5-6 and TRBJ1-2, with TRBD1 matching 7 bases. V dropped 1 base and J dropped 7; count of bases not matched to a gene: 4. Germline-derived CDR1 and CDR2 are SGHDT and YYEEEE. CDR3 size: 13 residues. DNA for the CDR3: TGTGCCAGCAGCTTGAGACAGGGCAGTGGCTACACCTTC. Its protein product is CASSLRQGSGYTF.

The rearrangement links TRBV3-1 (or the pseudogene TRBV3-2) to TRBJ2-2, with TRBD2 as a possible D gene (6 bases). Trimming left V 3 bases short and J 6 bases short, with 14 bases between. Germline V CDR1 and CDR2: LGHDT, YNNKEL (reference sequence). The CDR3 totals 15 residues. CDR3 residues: CASSQPTRAAGELFF. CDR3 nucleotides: TGTGCCAGCAGCCAGCCGACTAGGGCCGCCGGGGAGCTGTTTTTT.

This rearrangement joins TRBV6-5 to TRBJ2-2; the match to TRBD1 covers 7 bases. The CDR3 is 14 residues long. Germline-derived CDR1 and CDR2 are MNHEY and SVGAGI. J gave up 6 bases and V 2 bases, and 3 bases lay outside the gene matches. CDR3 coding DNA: TGTGCCAGCAGTTACGGGCAGGGGGCCGGGGAGCTGTTTTTT. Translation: CASSYGQGAGELFF.

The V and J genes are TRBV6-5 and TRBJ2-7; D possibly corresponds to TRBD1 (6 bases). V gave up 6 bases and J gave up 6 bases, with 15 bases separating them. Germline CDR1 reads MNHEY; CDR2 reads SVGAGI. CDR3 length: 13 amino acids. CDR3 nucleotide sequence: TGTGCCAGCAGCTCATGGGCAGGGGCCGAGCAGTACTTC. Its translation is CASSSWAGAEQYF.

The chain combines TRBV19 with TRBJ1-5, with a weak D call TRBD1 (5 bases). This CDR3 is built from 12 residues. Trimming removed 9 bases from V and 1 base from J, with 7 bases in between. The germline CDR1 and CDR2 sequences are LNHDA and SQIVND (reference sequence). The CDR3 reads CASRQSNQPQHF. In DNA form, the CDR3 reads TGTGCCAGCCGACAGAGCAATCAGCCCCAGCATTTT.